The rows below give T cell receptor beta chains drawn from one sample of a study of cytomegalovirus exposure and HLA in healthy donors. Sequencing was performed with immunoSEQ multiplex PCR; in TCRdb, only in-frame clones are kept and a portion is missing. Here the sample spans 90,000 to 110,000 clones, roughly 76% being singletons. Sequencing input: PBMCs. The receptors here all came from a man in his thirties or forties in good health and CMV-seropositive. CDR3s include the opening cysteine and the closing phenylalanine or tryptophan. Clone size is shown for a subset of rows, as once, few, many or a class of expanded clone.

J gene | V gene | clone size | CDR3 protein
TRBJ1-2 | TRBV4-1 | - | CASSQGQGSYGYTF
TRBJ2-3 | TRBV5-1 | - | CASSSDPAGKGNTQYF
TRBJ1-3 | TRBV18 | few | CASSDTSSGNTIYF
TRBJ2-3 | TRBV5-1 | - | CASSFGAGGTDTQYF
TRBJ1-4 | TRBV5-1 | many | CASSWGGGSSEKLFF
TRBJ1-2 | TRBV18 | - | CASSLLTGEGGGYTF
TRBJ2-3 | TRBV5-1 | - | CASSAGLADTDTQYF
TRBJ2-7 | TRBV5-1 | few | CASNPPGGSPYEQYF
TRBJ1-4 | TRBV29-1 | - | CSVTGIGIF
TRBJ2-1 | TRBV21-1 | - | CAISPSGGSSYNEQFF
TRBJ1-4 | TRBV5-1 | once | CASSLMGTVGFGEKLFF
TRBJ2-7 | TRBV7-3 | - | CASSLRGGRPYEQYF
TRBJ1-1 | TRBV19 | - | CASSIVGQENTEAFF
TRBJ1-3 | TRBV7-9 | - | CASSPSGNSGNTIYF
TRBJ1-6 | TRBV2 | few | CASSTPQGLLHF
TRBJ2-1 | TRBV7-2 | - | CASSYPSGGAGYNEQFF
TRBJ2-7 | TRBV7-8 | - | CASSSKGQGKSYEQYF
TRBJ2-1 | TRBV9 | - | CASSRTSGGYNEQFF
TRBJ1-6 | TRBV18 | - | CASSPEGEGSPLHF
TRBJ1-2 | TRBV5-8 | - | CASSVGQGNYGYTF
TRBJ1-5 | TRBV6-5 | once | CASSRGAYQPQHF
TRBJ1-1 | TRBV2 | - | CASSEEGTGFGTEAFF
TRBJ1-4 | TRBV7-9 | - | CASSLVWTAPREKLFF
TRBJ1-3 | TRBV5-1 | - | CASSIRDSFERVRNTIYF
TRBJ2-5 | TRBV5-5 | - | CASKDSGAETQYF
TRBJ1-1 | TRBV6-1 | - | CASSLSRGLNTEAFF
- | TRBV19 | - | CASSYAGLGYEQYF
TRBJ2-5 | TRBV10-3 | - | CAISESVLGGRRETQYF
TRBJ2-5 | TRBV30 | - | CAWGQAIPQETQYF
TRBJ1-2 | TRBV7-2 | few | CASSFTYNYGYTF
TRBJ1-2 | TRBV4-1 | - | CASSQISNRGRNGYTF
TRBJ2-3 | TRBV15 | - | CATGVGGADTQYF
TRBJ2-1 | TRBV30 | - | CAWSQGLPSGGGHEQFF
TRBJ2-3 | TRBV19 | few | CASSMILGGGTDTQYF
TRBJ2-7 | TRBV19 | - | CASSIEAKEFYEQYF
TRBJ1-1 | TRBV12-5 | - | CASGLGQGRTEAFF
TRBJ1-1 | TRBV6-1 | few | CASSGGTGDTEAFF
TRBJ1-2 | TRBV27 | - | CASSPGGYGYTF
TRBJ2-7 | TRBV6-1 | - | CASSDFPGQVELYF
TRBJ2-3 | TRBV9 | few | CASSREGGARADTQYF
TRBJ1-5 | TRBV7-2 | once | CASSLAGNLKRPQHF
TRBJ2-3 | TRBV11-2 | - | CASSSQTSGSTDTQYF
TRBJ2-7 | TRBV27 | - | CASSQNSYEQYF
TRBJ2-1 | TRBV19 | - | CASSTAGGPSSYNEQFF
TRBJ1-4 | TRBV7-9 | few | CASSLARWFEATNEKLFF
TRBJ1-1 | TRBV9 | few | CASSRWGLNTEAFF
TRBJ1-4 | TRBV7-2 | - | CASSFPAGLELFF
TRBJ2-2 | TRBV2 | - | CASSLDTWDTGELFF
- | TRBV29-1 | - | CSVADRANYEQYF
TRBJ2-1 | TRBV5-1 | - | CASSLYSPAGYNEQFF
TRBJ2-2 | TRBV5-1 | - | CASSPPTGTTGELFF
TRBJ2-2 | TRBV19 | - | CASSMDGGTVAGELFF
TRBJ1-5 | TRBV2 | - | CASSEGAVSNQPQHF
TRBJ1-1 | TRBV6-1 | - | CASSEGQGSTEAFF
TRBJ1-2 | TRBV2 | - | CASSRSNSGYGYTF
TRBJ1-1 | TRBV5-1 | - | CASSSTPGQSTEAFF
TRBJ1-6 | TRBV19 | few | CASRESHSPLHF
TRBJ2-7 | TRBV25-1 | - | CASSGLQGDEQYF
TRBJ2-1 | TRBV7-2 | - | CASSLVTGNEQFF
TRBJ1-2 | TRBV5-1 | - | CASSRTGDYGYTF